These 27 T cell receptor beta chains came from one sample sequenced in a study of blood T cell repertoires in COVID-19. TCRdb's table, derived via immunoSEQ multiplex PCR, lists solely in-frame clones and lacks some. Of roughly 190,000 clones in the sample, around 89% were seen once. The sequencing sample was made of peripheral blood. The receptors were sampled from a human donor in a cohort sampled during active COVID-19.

CDR3 in amino acids: CASSIGTGHSYEQYF. The CDR3 DNA reads as TGTGCCAGTAGTATCGGGACAGGTCACTCCTACGAGCAGTACTTC. The chain has TRBV19 and TRBJ2-7; 8 bases are shared with TRBD1. The CDR3 sequence is 15 residues long. Germline-derived CDR1 and CDR2 are LNHDA and SQIVND (reference sequence). Losses at the gene ends were 3 bases for V and 0 bases for J; bases not matched to a gene: 4. Variable domain in full (rest from reference TRBV19 and TRBJ2-7): DGGITQSPKYLFRKEGQNVTLSCEQNLNHDAMYWYRQDPGQGLRLIYYSQIVNDFQKGDIAEGYSVSREKKESFPLTVTSAQKNPTAFYLCASSIGTGHSYEQYFGPGTRLTVT.

The CDR3 reads CASKQGAGFYEQYF. The CDR3 nucleotides read TGTGCCAGCAAACAGGGGGCTGGTTTCTACGAGCAGTACTTC. The chain has TRBV19 and TRBJ2-7; 9 bases align to TRBD1. The CDR3 is 14 residues long. Germline CDR1 is LNHDA and CDR2 is SQIVND (reference sequence). V lost 9 bases, J lost 3 bases, and 9 bases stayed unmatched.

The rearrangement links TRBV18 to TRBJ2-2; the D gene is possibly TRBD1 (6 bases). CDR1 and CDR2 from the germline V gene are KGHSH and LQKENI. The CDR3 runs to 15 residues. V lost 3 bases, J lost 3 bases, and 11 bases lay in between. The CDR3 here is CASSPGTPDTGELFF. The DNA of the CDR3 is TGTGCCAGCTCACCCGGGACACCAGACACCGGGGAGCTGTTTTTT.

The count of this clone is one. The CDR3 bases are TGTGCCAGCAGCTTAGCCCGGAATCGAGGTATCAATGAGCAGTTCTTC. It encodes CASSLARNRGINEQFF. This chain connects TRBV11-2 to TRBJ2-1, with D uncertain. Trimming stripped 1 base from V and 6 bases from J, with 16 bases between. CDR3 size: 16 residues. Germline V gives CDR1 SGHAT, CDR2 FQNNGV.

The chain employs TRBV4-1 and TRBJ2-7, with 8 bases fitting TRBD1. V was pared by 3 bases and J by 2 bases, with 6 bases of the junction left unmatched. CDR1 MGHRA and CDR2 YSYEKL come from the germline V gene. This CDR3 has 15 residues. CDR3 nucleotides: TGCGCCAGCAGCCAGAACCGGGACAGGCCCTACGAGCAGTACTTC. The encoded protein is CASSQNRDRPYEQYF.

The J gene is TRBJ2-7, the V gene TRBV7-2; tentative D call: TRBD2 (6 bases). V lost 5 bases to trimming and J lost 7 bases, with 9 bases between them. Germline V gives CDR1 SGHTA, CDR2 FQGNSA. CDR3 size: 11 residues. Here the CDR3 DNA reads TGTGCCAGCAGCGCGGGGTTGGAGCAGTACTTC. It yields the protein CASSAGLEQYF.

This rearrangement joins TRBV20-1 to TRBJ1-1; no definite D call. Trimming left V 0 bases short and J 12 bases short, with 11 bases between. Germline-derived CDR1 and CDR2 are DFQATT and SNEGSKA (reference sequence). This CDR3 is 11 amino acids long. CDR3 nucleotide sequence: TGCAGTGCTAGAGAGGCTTTGAAAACTTTCTTT. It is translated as CSAREALKTFF.

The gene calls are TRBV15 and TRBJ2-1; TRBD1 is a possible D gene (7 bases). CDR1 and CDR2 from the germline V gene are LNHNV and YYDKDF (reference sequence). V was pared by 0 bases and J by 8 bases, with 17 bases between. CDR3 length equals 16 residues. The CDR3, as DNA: TGTGCCACCAGCAGAGATCGGTGGCAGGGGGGCGATGAGCAGTTCTTC. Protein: CATSRDRWQGGDEQFF.

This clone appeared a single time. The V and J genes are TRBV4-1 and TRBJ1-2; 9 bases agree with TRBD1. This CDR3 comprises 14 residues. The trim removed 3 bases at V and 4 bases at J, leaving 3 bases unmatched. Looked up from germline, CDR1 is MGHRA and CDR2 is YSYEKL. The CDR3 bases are TGCGCCAGCAGCCATCAGGACAGGGGCTATGGCTACACCTTC. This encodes CASSHQDRGYGYTF.

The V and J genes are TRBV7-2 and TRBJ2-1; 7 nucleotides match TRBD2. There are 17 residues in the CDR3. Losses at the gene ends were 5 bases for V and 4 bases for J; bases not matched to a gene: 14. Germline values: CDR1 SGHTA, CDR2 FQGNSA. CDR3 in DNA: TGTGCCAGCAGCCCCGACTGGCGGGAGAAATTTTACAATGAGCAGTTCTTC. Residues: CASSPDWREKFYNEQFF. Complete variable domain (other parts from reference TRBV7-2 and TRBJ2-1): GAGVSQSPSNKVTEKGKDVELRCDPISGHTALYWYRQSLGQGLEFLIYFQGNSAPDKSGLPSDRFSAERTGGSVSTLTIQRTQQEDSAVYLCASSPDWREKFYNEQFFGPGTRLTVL.

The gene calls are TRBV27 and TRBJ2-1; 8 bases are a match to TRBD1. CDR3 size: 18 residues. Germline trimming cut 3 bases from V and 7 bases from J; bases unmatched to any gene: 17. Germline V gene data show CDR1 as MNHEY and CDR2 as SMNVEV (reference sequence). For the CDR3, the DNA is TGTGCCAGCAGTTTCGGGGCAGGGGGCGCATTCGGTTTTAATGAGCAGTTCTTC. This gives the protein CASSFGAGGAFGFNEQFF.

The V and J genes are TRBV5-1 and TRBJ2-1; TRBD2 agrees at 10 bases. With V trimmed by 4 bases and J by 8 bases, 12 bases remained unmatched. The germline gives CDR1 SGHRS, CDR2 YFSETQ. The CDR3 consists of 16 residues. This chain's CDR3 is CASSGMTSGSGDEQFF. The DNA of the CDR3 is TGCGCCAGCAGCGGCATGACTAGCGGGTCAGGGGATGAGCAGTTCTTC.

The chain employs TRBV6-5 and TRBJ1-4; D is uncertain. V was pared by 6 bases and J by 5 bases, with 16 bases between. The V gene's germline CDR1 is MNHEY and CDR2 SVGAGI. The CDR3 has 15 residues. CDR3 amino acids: CASSPGSRLNEKLFF. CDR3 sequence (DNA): TGTGCCAGCAGCCCCGGGTCACGACTGAATGAAAAACTGTTTTTT.

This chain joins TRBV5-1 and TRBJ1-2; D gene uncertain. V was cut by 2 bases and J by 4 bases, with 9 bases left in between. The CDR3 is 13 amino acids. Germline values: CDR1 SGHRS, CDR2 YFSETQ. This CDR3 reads CASSLTTSYGYTF. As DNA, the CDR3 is TGCGCCAGCAGCTTAACCACTTCCTATGGCTACACCTTC.

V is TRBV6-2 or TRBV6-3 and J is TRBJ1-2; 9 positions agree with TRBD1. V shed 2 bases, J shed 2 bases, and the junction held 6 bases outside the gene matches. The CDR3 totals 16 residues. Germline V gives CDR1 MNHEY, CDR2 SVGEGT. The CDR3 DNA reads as TGTGCCAGCAGTTACGGCGGGACAGGGCTCAACTATGGCTACACCTTC. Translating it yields CASSYGGTGLNYGYTF.

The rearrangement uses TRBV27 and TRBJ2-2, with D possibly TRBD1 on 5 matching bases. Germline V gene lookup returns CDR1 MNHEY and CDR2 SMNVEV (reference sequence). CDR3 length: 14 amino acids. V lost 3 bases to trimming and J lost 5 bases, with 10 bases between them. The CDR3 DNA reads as TGTGCCAGCAGTTTTGGCAGGGCGACCGGGGAGCTGTTTTTT. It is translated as CASSFGRATGELFF.

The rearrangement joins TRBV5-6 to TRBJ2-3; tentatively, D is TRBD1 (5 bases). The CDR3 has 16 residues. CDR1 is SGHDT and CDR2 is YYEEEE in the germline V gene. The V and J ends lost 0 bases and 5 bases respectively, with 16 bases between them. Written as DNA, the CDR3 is TGTGCCAGCAGCTTGGTTTCCAGGGATCGGCGAGATACGCAGTATTTT. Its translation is CASSLVSRDRRDTQYF. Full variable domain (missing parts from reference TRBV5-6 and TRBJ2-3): DAGVTQSPTHLIKTRGQQVTLRCSPKSGHDTVSWYQQALGQGPQFIFQYYEEEERQRGNFPDRFSGHQFPNYSSELNVNALLLGDSALYLCASSLVSRDRRDTQYFGPGTRLTVL.

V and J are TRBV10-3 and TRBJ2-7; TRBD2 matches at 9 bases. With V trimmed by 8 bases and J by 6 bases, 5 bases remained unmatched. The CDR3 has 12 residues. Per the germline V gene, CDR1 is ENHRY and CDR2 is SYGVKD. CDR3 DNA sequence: TGTGCCATCGGTAGCGGGAGTGGCGAGCAGTACTTC. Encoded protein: CAIGSGSGEQYF.

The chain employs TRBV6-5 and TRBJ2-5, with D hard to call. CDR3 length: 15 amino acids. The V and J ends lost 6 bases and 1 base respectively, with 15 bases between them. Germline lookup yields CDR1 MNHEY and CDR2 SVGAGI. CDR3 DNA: TGTGCCAGCAGCTCCTTGGGTAGCACCCAAGAGACCCAGTACTTC. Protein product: CASSSLGSTQETQYF.

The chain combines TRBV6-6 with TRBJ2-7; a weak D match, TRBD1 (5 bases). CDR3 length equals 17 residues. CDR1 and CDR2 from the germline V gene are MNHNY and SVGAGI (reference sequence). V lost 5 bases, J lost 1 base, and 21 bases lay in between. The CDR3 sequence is CASSPRGHGGRSYEQYF. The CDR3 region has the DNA TGTGCCAGCAGTCCCCGTGGACACGGTGGAAGATCCTACGAGCAGTACTTC.

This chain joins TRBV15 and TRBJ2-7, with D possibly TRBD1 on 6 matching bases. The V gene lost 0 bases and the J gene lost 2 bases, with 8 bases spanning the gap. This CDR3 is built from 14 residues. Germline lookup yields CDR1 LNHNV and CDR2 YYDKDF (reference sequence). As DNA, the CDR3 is TGTGCCACCAGCAGAGACAGGGGTCCCTACGAGCAGTACTTC. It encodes CATSRDRGPYEQYF.

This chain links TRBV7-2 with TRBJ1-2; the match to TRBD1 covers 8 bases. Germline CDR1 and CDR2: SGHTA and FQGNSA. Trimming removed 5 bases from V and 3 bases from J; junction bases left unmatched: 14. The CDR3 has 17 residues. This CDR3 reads CASSTHLGQALYYGYTF. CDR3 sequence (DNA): TGTGCCAGCAGCACCCACCTGGGACAGGCCCTCTACTATGGCTACACCTTC.

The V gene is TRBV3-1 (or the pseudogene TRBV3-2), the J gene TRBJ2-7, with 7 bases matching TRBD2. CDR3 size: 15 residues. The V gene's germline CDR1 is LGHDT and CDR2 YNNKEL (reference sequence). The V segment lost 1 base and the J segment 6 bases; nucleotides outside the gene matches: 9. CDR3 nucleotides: TGTGCCAGCAGCCAAGGACTAGCTGCCTCTATCGAGCAGTACTTC. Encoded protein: CASSQGLAASIEQYF.

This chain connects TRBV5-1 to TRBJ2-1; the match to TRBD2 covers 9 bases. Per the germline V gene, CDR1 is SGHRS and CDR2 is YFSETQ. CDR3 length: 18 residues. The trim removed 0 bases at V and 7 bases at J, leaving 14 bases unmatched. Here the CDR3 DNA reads TGCGCCAGCAGCTTGGCGCTAGGCAATCTAGCGGGGCGGAATGAGCAGTTCTTC. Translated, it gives CASSLALGNLAGRNEQFF.

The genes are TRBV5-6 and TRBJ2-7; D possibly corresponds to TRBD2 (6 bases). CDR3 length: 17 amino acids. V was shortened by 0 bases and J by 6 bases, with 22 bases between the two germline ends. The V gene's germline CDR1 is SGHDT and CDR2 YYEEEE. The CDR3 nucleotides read TGTGCCAGCAGCTTGGTAGGCGGTCGGGAGCCCACAGTCGAGCAGTACTTC. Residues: CASSLVGGREPTVEQYF.

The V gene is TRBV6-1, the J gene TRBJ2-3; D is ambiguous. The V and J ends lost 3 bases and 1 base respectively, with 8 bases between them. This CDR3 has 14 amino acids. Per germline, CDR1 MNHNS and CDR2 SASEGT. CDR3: CASSDYSRTDTQYF. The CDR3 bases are TGTGCCAGCAGTGACTACTCACGCACAGATACGCAGTATTTT.

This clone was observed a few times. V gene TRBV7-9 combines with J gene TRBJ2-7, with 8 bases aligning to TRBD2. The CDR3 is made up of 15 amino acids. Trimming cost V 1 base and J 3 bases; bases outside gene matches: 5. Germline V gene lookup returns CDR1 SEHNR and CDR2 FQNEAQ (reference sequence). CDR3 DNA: TGTGCCAGCAGCTTAGGAGGGACTAGGGTCTACGAGCAGTACTTC. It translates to CASSLGGTRVYEQYF.